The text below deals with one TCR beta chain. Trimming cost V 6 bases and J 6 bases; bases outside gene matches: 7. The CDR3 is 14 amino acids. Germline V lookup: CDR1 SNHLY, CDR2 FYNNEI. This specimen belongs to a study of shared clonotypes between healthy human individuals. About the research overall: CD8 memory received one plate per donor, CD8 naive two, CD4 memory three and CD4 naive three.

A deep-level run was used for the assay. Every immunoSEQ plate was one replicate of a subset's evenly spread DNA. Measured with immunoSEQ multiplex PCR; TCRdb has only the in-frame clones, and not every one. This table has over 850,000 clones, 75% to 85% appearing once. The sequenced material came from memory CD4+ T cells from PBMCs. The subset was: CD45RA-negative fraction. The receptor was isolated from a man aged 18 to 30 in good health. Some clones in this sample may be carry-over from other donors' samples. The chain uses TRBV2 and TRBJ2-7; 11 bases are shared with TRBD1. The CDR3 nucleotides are TGTGCCAGCAGCCTTCTGGGACAGGGGGTCGAGCAGTACTTC. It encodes CASSLLGQGVEQYF.